This TCR beta chain derives from a study of blood T cells in healthy people across ages (dated by TCRdb to between 2014 and 2017). Broadly, across the study: In model experiments, roughly one uniquely barcoded TCR beta cDNA molecule per two T cells was captured by template switching. The study measured age-related changes in TCR beta repertoire diversity using deep sequencing normalized with unique cDNA molecular identifiers. Four age groups were formed from the donors: young (average 16 years), middle-aged (just under 40), aged (about 68) and long-lived (about 80). Two additional independent replicas of 1 million unique cDNA reads from the same blood draw were analyzed for two donors (one aged 18 to 30 and one aged 80 or older). On the study overall, not on this receptor specifically: Total diversity estimates from one million sequenced T cells were considered lower bounds and underestimates. Compared with the aged group, the long-lived group had more naive CD4+ T cells, fewer expanded clones and increased TCR diversity, suggesting age selection. As age increased, observed TCR beta diversity per million T cells dropped in a roughly linear way, and a significant reduction was already evident by age about 40. A strong correlation was found between observed TCR beta diversity and the percentage of naive T cells measured by flow cytometry. Because donor CMV infection status was unknown, age-related changes in expanded clonotypes were potentially confounded. Conclusive comparison of naive and antigen-experienced compartments was prevented by the profiling of bulk unsorted PBMCs.

The library relied on 5' RACE. Sequenced on an Illumina HiSeq 2500. A second 7 to 11 cycle PCR used a sample-barcoded 5' primer and a J-beta primer mix. A template-switch 5' adaptor carrying 12 random nucleotides introduced a unique molecular identifier onto each TCR beta cDNA molecule. Each sample yielded at least 2.5 million CDR3-containing paired-end reads. First-strand cDNA synthesis was performed from all RNA using the Mint cDNA synthesis kit, with priming by a TRBC-specific oligonucleotide. Following uracil-DNA glycosylase treatment, all cDNA underwent a first 18-cycle PCR with the universal primers M1SS and BC2_uni_R. Per the original workflow: For normalization, 1 million high-quality reads, each with a distinct molecular identifier, were randomly selected from each sample. Reads sharing molecular identifiers were discarded rather than binned into consensus sequences. CDR3 identification, clonotype clustering and error correction used MiTCR with a Q25 quality threshold and the strictest error-elimination algorithm. Lower-bound total TCR beta diversity was estimated with a nonparametric unseen species model using Euler transformation. The public sequencing data were trimmed at Q25 with fastp and processed into clonotypes with MiXCR by TCRdb, which kept only in-frame beta chains. Rows matching on CDR3 protein sequence are summarized as one entry with the most common DNA and genes. The V and J calls here are based on TCRdb, not the publication. Within this sample are 800,000 to 950,000 distinct CDR3 sequences, with almost 30% of them counted one time only. More than 8.5% of the sample is taken by the ten largest.

A single count supports this clonotype. Its target antigen remains unknown. It may be a read error: a sequence one base away is much more abundant. The donors were roughly 39 Caucasian individuals from Russia, aged roughly 6 to 90 years, who were systemically healthy. Each donor gave ten milliliters of peripheral blood, drawn into EDTA-treated Vacutainer tubes. PBMCs were isolated by Ficoll-Paque density-gradient centrifugation, with at least 7 million obtained per sample. Trizol reagent was used to extract total RNA from the PBMCs, yielding at least 5.5 micrograms per sample. For every donor, flow cytometry on a PBMC aliquot measured the percentage of naive CD45RAhigh/CD27high T cells. These data were likewise used in another study, on T cells of mothers and their children. As described in the second report: The donors were nine systemically healthy Caucasian individuals, made up of three mothers and their six children. cDNA synthesis used all of the extracted RNA, with around 1.5 ug of RNA in each 15 ul reaction. In the second PCR, the M1S primer introduced both the sample barcodes and 2-4 random nucleotides. Over 9.5 million TCR beta CDR3 reads were obtained for each mother, and 2.5 million to 3 million reads were obtained for each child. In both related and unrelated pairs, thymic selection shapes the output of TCR recombination in a similar way, with inherited differences having only a minor effect. Normalized repertoire overlap was always found to be slightly, but never significantly, higher in related mother-child pairs than in unrelated mother-child pairs. No persistent microchimeric T cell clones were found, with a detection sensitivity of 85 to 100 clones per million clonotypes. To look for features that set related mother-child pairs apart from unrelated individuals, the researchers ran deep NGS to compare the TCR beta repertoires of mothers and children. On average, the children were approximately 11 +/- 4 years old, while the mothers were about 40 +/- 4 years old. Libraries were sequenced on Illumina HiSeq 2000 with 100+100 nt paired-end reads after adapter ligation with NEBNext reagents. To prevent cross-contamination, the mother and child libraries were prepared a month apart and were sequenced in separate runs. Between roughly 450,000 and 2,000,000 distinct TCR beta clonotypes were identified per donor. Naive TCR beta clonotypes were estimated from low-frequency clonotypes matched to each donor's FACS-determined naive share, without sorting.

The specimen sequenced was blood. The sequence was collected from a woman aged 40 to 50 in good health.

In nucleotides, the sequence is TGTGCCAGCAGCTTAGCCGCTACCTCCTACAAGCAGTACTTC. Translated, this gives CASSLAATSYKQYF. The rearrangement joined TRBV13 to TRBJ2-7; the D gene is not confidently resolved. Reading the germline V gene (reference sequence) gives CDR1 PRHDT and CDR2 FYEKMQ. Taken from cysteine to phenylalanine, the CDR3 has 14 residues. Just the 42-base CDR3 DNA is kept, in frame starting at base 1.